The 17 T cell receptor beta chains listed next were all sequenced from one sample in a study of T cell changes during pregnancy in multiple sclerosis. Profiling relied on immunoSEQ multiplex PCR, and the TCRdb table lists in-frame clones only, not all of them. The sample contains 45,000 to 70,000 clones, around 92% of which appear only once. This specimen was CD4+ T cells from peripheral blood mononuclear cells, taken after pregnancy. The source of these receptors is a female donor in good health, enrolled as a control in a pregnancy study.

As concerns this clone: The germline gene is not matched at one end of the junction; a read error may be the cause. The rearrangement joins TRBV2 to TRBJ1-1; tentative D call: TRBD1 (5 bases). This CDR3 is built from 12 residues. From germline, CDR1 is SNHLY and CDR2 FYNNEI. CDR3 in DNA: TGTGCCAGCAGTGAAGCGGGGACTGAAGTTTTCTTT. It codes for CASSEAGTEVFF.

The CDR3 reads CASSTGSNFYGYTF. The CDR3 bases are TGTGCCAGCAGTACAGGATCGAACTTTTATGGCTACACCTTC. The rearrangement uses TRBV28 and TRBJ1-2; D is perhaps TRBD1 (5 bases). The CDR3 runs to 14 residues. CDR1 is MDHEN and CDR2 is SYDVKM in the germline V gene. V gave up 5 bases and J gave up 5 bases, with 15 bases separating them.

This clone was picked up a small number of times. This chain uses TRBV7-2 with TRBJ1-2; D is perhaps TRBD1 (6 bases). With 5 bases removed from V and 8 bases from J, the gap between germline ends came to 12 bases. The CDR3 sequence is 12 residues long. The V gene's germline CDR1 is SGHTA and CDR2 FQGNSA. The DNA of the CDR3 is TGTGCCAGCAGCCCGAGGGGGGGAGGCTACACCTTC. Residues: CASSPRGGGYTF. Full variable domain (remainder filled in from reference TRBV7-2 and TRBJ1-2): GAGVSQSPSNKVTEKGKDVELRCDPISGHTALYWYRQSLGQGLEFLIYFQGNSAPDKSGLPSDRFSAERTGGSVSTLTIQRTQQEDSAVYLCASSPRGGGYTFGSGTRLTVV.

The V call is TRBV4-3, the J call TRBJ2-4; D is possibly TRBD2 (6 bases). Germline assignment: CDR1 LGHNA and CDR2 YSLEER. The CDR3 loop spans 16 amino acids. Trimming took 3 bases from V and 6 from J, leaving 18 bases between them. CDR3 in amino acids: CASSHQQAGFGNIQYF. Here the CDR3 DNA reads TGCGCCAGCAGCCATCAGCAGGCGGGATTCGGAAACATTCAGTACTTC.

The V call is TRBV28, the J call TRBJ1-2, with D perhaps matching TRBD1 (6 bases). CDR1 and CDR2 from the germline V gene are MDHEN and SYDVKM. Trimming left V 7 bases short and J 4 bases short, with 13 bases between. The CDR3 loop spans 13 amino acids. This CDR3 reads CASKSGGAYGYTF. CDR3 coding DNA: TGTGCCAGCAAATCGGGGGGGGCCTATGGCTACACCTTC.

In its sample, this clone was seen a few times. V gene TRBV11-2 combines with J gene TRBJ2-1; a possible D gene is TRBD1 (6 bases). This CDR3 contains 15 residues. Per germline, CDR1 SGHAT and CDR2 FQNNGV. Trimming took 7 bases from V and 7 from J, leaving 20 bases between them. The CDR3 DNA is TGTGCCAGCACCACAACCAGGGGTTATGGTAATGAGCAGTTCTTC. Translated: CASTTTRGYGNEQFF.

J is TRBJ1-2 and V is TRBV28; 10 positions match TRBD1. Germline-derived CDR1 and CDR2 are MDHEN and SYDVKM. Trimming removed 10 bases from V and 4 bases from J; junction bases left unmatched: 3. There are 12 residues in the CDR3. The CDR3 sequence is CATRTGGYGYTF. Written as DNA, the CDR3 is TGTGCCACCCGGACAGGGGGCTATGGCTACACCTTC.

The chain's CDR3 is CSIKHYGYTF. As DNA, the CDR3 is TGCAGCATAAAGCATTATGGCTACACCTTC. The chain recombines TRBV20-1 with TRBJ1-2, with D uncertain. This CDR3 spans 10 amino acids. Germline-derived CDR1 and CDR2 are DFQATT and SNEGSKA (reference sequence).

V and J are TRBV23-1 and TRBJ2-3; 9 bases are a match to TRBD2. TRBV23-1 is treated as an ORF (open reading frame) with a function not yet certain. J lost 4 bases, V lost 0 bases, and 5 bases had no gene match. The CDR3 spans 16 residues. In DNA form, the CDR3 reads TGCGCCAGCAGTCAATCGGGGACTAGCTGTTCAGATACGCAGTATTTT. Translating gives CASSQSGTSCSDTQYF.

V and J are TRBV5-1 and TRBJ1-5; 11 positions agree with TRBD1. The CDR3 length is 14 residues. J was trimmed by 5 bases and V by 4 bases; bases with no gene match: 2. CDR1 is SGHRS, CDR2 YFSETQ, per germline. The CDR3 loop reads CASSPGQGDQPQHF. The CDR3 nucleotides read TGCGCCAGCAGCCCGGGACAGGGGGATCAGCCCCAGCATTTT.

The chain has TRBV28 and TRBJ1-3, with no clear D. The CDR3 runs 15 residues. The ends were cut back, 4 bases at V and 8 bases at J, with 18 bases in the middle. CDR1 MDHEN and CDR2 SYDVKM come from the germline V gene. DNA for the CDR3: TGTGCCAGCAGTTCTGAGGCCCTGGGAGGATACACCATATATTTT. Translated: CASSSEALGGYTIYF.

V is TRBV2 and J is TRBJ1-2, with a weak D call TRBD1 (5 bases). Between the trimmed V and J ends, which lost 3 bases and 7 bases, there was a span of 15 bases. The CDR3 is 14 residues long. Per the germline V gene, CDR1 is SNHLY and CDR2 is FYNNEI. The CDR3 DNA reads as TGTGCCAGCAGTGAGGACATGGAAGTCTCTGGCTACACCTTC. Translating gives CASSEDMEVSGYTF.

Only one count was recorded for this clone. The chain couples TRBV28 to TRBJ1-6; D remains unclear. The CDR3 length is 17 residues. The V and J ends lost 7 bases and 6 bases respectively, with 22 bases between them. CDR1 is MDHEN, CDR2 SYDVKM, per germline. The CDR3 nucleotides read TGTGCCAGCACCAGGTTCGGCGAGCCCTTGAGTAATTCACCCCTCCACTTT. It translates to CASTRFGEPLSNSPLHF.

The V call is TRBV2, the J call TRBJ1-5; 7 bases fit TRBD1. The CDR3 has 14 residues. Germline loops: CDR1 SNHLY, CDR2 FYNNEI. The ends lost 7 bases at V and 9 bases at J; junction bases unmatched: 12. CDR3 DNA: TGTGCCAGCATTAAGAGACAGGGTCTACGGCCCCAGCATTTT. Translating it yields CASIKRQGLRPQHF.

The chain combines TRBV19 with TRBJ1-1; 8 bases fit TRBD1. The CDR3 is made up of 14 amino acids. Trimming removed 8 bases from V and 5 bases from J; junction bases left unmatched: 10. Germline V gene sequence: CDR1 LNHDA, CDR2 SQIVND (reference sequence). Here the CDR3 reads CASQNQGARTEAFF. CDR3 DNA sequence: TGTGCCAGTCAAAACCAGGGGGCTCGGACTGAAGCTTTCTTT.

This clone was detected only once. This sequence joins TRBV7-2 and TRBJ2-5; the match to TRBD2 covers 11 bases. The CDR3 totals 17 residues. The V gene's germline CDR1 is SGHTA and CDR2 FQGNSA. V trimming: 1 base; J trimming: 4 bases; junction bases outside the gene matches: 8. As DNA, the CDR3 is TGTGCCAGCAGCTTAGGAAAGGCTAGCGGGGGGAGAGAGACCCAGTACTTC. Amino acids: CASSLGKASGGRETQYF.

J is TRBJ2-2 and V is TRBV7-2; D is undetermined. In germline, CDR1 is SGHTA, CDR2 FQGNSA. This CDR3 is built from 15 residues. V lost 1 base and J lost 2, with 8 bases in between. CDR3 sequence: CASSLDSFNTGELFF. Written as DNA, the CDR3 is TGTGCCAGCAGCTTAGACAGCTTCAACACCGGGGAGCTGTTTTTT.